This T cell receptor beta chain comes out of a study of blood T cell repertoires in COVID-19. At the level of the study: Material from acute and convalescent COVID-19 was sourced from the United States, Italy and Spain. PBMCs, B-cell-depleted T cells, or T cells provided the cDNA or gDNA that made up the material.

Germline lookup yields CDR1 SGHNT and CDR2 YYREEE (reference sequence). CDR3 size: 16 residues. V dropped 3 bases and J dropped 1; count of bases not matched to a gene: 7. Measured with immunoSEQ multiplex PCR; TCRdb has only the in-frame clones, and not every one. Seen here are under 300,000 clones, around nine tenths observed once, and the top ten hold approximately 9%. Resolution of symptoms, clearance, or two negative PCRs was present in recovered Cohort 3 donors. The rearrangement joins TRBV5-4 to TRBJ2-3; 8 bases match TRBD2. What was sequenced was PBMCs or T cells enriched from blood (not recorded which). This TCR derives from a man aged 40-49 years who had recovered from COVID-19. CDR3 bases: TGTGCCAGCAGCTCCGACTTGCGGGGGGGCACAGATACGCAGTATTTT. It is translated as CASSSDLRGGTDTQYF.